A selection of T cell receptor beta chains follows, all from one sample in a study of PD-1 blockade in classical Hodgkin lymphoma. The method was immunoSEQ multiplex PCR; TCRdb's version includes in-frame clones alone and lacks a portion of them. This sample has about 50,000 clones; 73% occur once, and the top ten carry more than 12%. The specimen was peripheral blood mononuclear cells (PBMCs), collected before the second cycle of nivolumab. These receptors originate from a human donor with classical Hodgkin lymphoma. Each CDR3 is given with its conserved first and last residue. D genes are given only for firm matches. The listing skips clone size in some rows; elsewhere it reads once, few, many or a size class.

15 once TRBJ2-3 TRBV5-1 TRBD1 CASSLRTGHTDTQYF TGCGCCAGCAGCTTGAGGACAGGCCACACAGATACGCAGTATTTT
15 - TRBJ1-2 TRBV6-6 TRBD1 CASRPGQGSVIGYTF TGTGCCAGCAGACCAGGACAGGGGTCCGTAATCGGCTACACCTTC
13 - TRBJ2-3 TRBV6-5 - CASSRPGTDTQYF TGTGCCAGCAGTCGACCCGGCACAGATACGCAGTATTTT
12 - TRBJ2-7 TRBV28 - CASSPSDYEQYF TGTGCCAGCAGCCCAAGCGACTACGAGCAGTACTTC
15 - TRBJ2-7 TRBV28 TRBD2 CASSGLAGAWYEQYF TGTGCCAGCTCTGGACTAGCGGGAGCGTGGTACGAGCAGTACTTC
14 - TRBJ1-2 TRBV6-1 TRBD1 CASTADRGIYGYTF TGTGCCAGCACCGCGGACAGGGGAATCTATGGCTACACCTTC
15 - TRBJ2-5 TRBV7-3 - CASSQGMGEGETQYF TGTGCCAGCAGCCAAGGGATGGGAGAAGGAGAGACCCAGTACTTC
18 - TRBJ2-3 TRBV30 TRBD2 CARDRTSGRTPFTDTQYF TGTGCCCGAGATCGGACTAGCGGGAGGACCCCCTTCACAGATACGCAGTATTTT
16 - TRBJ1-1 TRBV11-2 TRBD1 CASSFSQGRRNTEAFF TGTGCCAGCAGCTTCTCACAGGGGAGGAGGAACACTGAAGCTTTCTTT
15 - TRBJ2-7 TRBV27 TRBD1 CASSLKGQAPYEQYF TGTGCCAGCAGTTTGAAGGGACAGGCCCCCTACGAGCAGTACTTC
11 - TRBJ1-2 TRBV7-9 - CASSPGYGYTF TGTGCCAGCAGCCCTGGCTATGGCTACACCTTC
17 - TRBJ1-1 TRBV18 TRBD1 CASSPLRGGAGGTEAFF TGTGCCAGCTCACCACTACGAGGGGGCGCGGGAGGCACTGAAGCTTTCTTT
14 - TRBJ1-1 TRBV4-3 - CASSQDGGITEAFF TGCGCCAGCAGCCAAGATGGGGGAATCACTGAAGCTTTCTTT
14 few TRBJ1-5 TRBV27 - CASSLGLNYQPQHF TGTGCCAGCAGTTTAGGGCTGAACTATCAGCCCCAGCATTTT
12 - TRBJ2-3 TRBV7-9 - CASSLAPDTQYF TGTGCCAGCAGCTTGGCCCCAGATACGCAGTATTTT
13 few TRBJ2-7 TRBV2 - CASSVPHSYEQYF TGTGCCAGCAGTGTACCGCACTCCTACGAGCAGTACTTC
17 - TRBJ1-2 TRBV7-2 - CASSRRQESRSLYGYTF TGTGCCAGCAGCCGCAGACAGGAAAGCAGGTCCCTCTATGGCTACACCTTC
15 - TRBJ2-7 TRBV11-2 - CASSRGARQPYEQYF TGTGCCAGCAGCCGAGGGGCAAGACAACCCTACGAGCAGTACTTC
15 - TRBJ2-5 TRBV6-5 - CASSYGAGGEETQYF TGTGCCAGCAGTTACGGGGCAGGAGGGGAAGAGACCCAGTACTTC
13 - TRBJ2-5 TRBV11-2 - CASSLEGAETQYF TGTGCCAGCAGCTTAGAGGGTGCCGAGACCCAGTACTTC
14 - TRBJ1-2 TRBV6-5 TRBD1 CASSVRTGTYGYTF TGTGCCAGCAGCGTTAGGACAGGTACCTATGGCTACACCTTC
15 - TRBJ1-5 TRBV27 - CASSRSWISNQPQHF TGTGCCAGCTCTAGGTCTTGGATTAGCAATCAGCCCCAGCATTTT
14 - TRBJ2-2 TRBV6-1 TRBD2 CASSVWGEGGELFF TGTGCCAGCAGTGTCTGGGGGGAGGGCGGGGAGCTGTTTTTT
13 - TRBJ2-3 TRBV27 - CASAITRGKTQYF TGTGCCAGCGCAATTACCCGGGGAAAAACGCAGTATTTT
15 - TRBJ1-3 TRBV19 - CASSHPVGSGNTIYF TGTGCCAGTAGTCATCCCGTGGGCTCTGGAAACACCATATATTTT
15 few TRBJ1-4 TRBV19 - CASSIGVATNEKLFF TGTGCCAGTAGTATAGGTGTCGCAACTAATGAAAAACTGTTTTTT
16 - TRBJ2-3 TRBV13 TRBD1 CASSNSRQGGTDTQYF TGTGCCAGCAGCAACAGTCGACAGGGGGGCACAGATACGCAGTATTTT
15 - TRBJ1-1 TRBV27 - CASRRMQGEVFFPFF TGTGCCAGCAGACGAATGCAGGGTGAGGTTTTTTTTCCTTTCTTT
16 - TRBJ1-2 TRBV28 - CASSLYRTLNNYGYTF TGTGCCAGCAGTTTATACAGGACCCTCAATAACTATGGCTACACCTTC
14 - TRBJ2-2 TRBV19 - CASIGAENTGELFF TGTGCCAGTATAGGGGCAGAGAACACCGGGGAGCTGTTTTTT
14 - TRBJ2-6 TRBV25-1 - CASSGSGWANVLTF TGTGCCAGCAGTGGGAGCGGCTGGGCCAACGTCCTGACTTTC
16 - TRBJ1-6 TRBV30 - CAWSLTGGFDNSPLHF TGTGCCTGGAGTCTTACAGGAGGCTTCGATAATTCACCCCTCCACTTT
16 few TRBJ1-5 TRBV18 - CASSPFFGTPNQPQHF TGTGCCAGCTCACCATTTTTTGGGACACCAAATCAGCCCCAGCATTTT
15 - TRBJ2-1 TRBV6-6 TRBD2 CASSSSGGSYNEQFF TGTGCCAGCAGTTCCAGCGGGGGGTCCTACAATGAGCAGTTCTTC
13 - TRBJ1-2 TRBV11-2 - CASRPPQGYGYTF TGTGCCAGCAGGCCCCCGCAGGGTTATGGCTACACCTTC
18 - TRBJ2-7 TRBV2 TRBD1 CASRLEGSWDRSSYEQYF TGTGCCAGCAGGTTAGAAGGGAGTTGGGACAGGTCTTCCTACGAGCAGTACTTC
17 - TRBJ2-1 TRBV11-2 - CASSLAVAASSYNEQFF TGTGCCAGCAGCTTAGCCGTAGCGGCGAGCTCCTACAATGAGCAGTTCTTC
15 once TRBJ1-3 TRBV7-9 - CASDLPSPSGNTIYF TGTGCCAGCGATCTTCCGTCCCCCTCTGGAAACACCATATATTTT
15 - TRBJ2-7 TRBV6-5 - CASSYSAGRTYEQYF TGTGCCAGCAGTTACTCAGCCGGGAGAACCTACGAGCAGTACTTC
14 - TRBJ2-7 TRBV7-8 - CASSPRTASYEQYF TGTGCCAGCAGCCCCCGGACAGCCTCCTACGAGCAGTACTTC
16 once TRBJ2-1 TRBV7-3 - CASSSFSGTLRDEQFF TGTGCCAGCAGTTCTTTTTCCGGGACCCTGAGGGATGAGCAGTTCTTC
16 once TRBJ2-2 TRBV28 TRBD1 CASSFLDRVRAGELFF TGTGCCAGCAGTTTCCTCGACAGGGTACGGGCCGGGGAGCTGTTTTTT
13 - TRBJ2-7 TRBV2 - CATSRGLTYEQYF TGTGCCACCTCAAGGGGCCTCACCTACGAGCAGTACTTC
15 once TRBJ2-1 TRBV7-2 TRBD1 CASSLKGQGQYEQFF TGTGCCAGCAGCTTAAAAGGACAGGGGCAGTATGAGCAGTTCTTC
12 - TRBJ2-1 TRBV6-6 - CATRGEINEQFF TGTGCCACGAGGGGCGAGATCAATGAGCAGTTCTTC
14 - TRBJ2-7 TRBV21-1 - CASSADRSSYEQYF TGTGCCAGCAGCGCCGACAGAAGCTCCTACGAGCAGTACTTC
15 - TRBJ1-2 TRBV11-1 TRBD1 CASSRTGTEYYGYTF TGTGCCAGCAGTAGAACCGGGACAGAGTATTATGGCTACACCTTC
15 once TRBJ1-5 TRBV19 - CASSIGQWVEQPQHF TGTGCCAGTAGTATAGGACAGTGGGTAGAACAGCCCCAGCATTTT
18 - TRBJ2-7 TRBV18 - CASSLLNSGSFGAYEQYF TGTGCCAGCTCACTTCTAAACTCCGGCAGTTTCGGGGCCTACGAGCAGTACTTC
14 - TRBJ2-5 TRBV5-1 - CASSSYRAGETQYF TGCGCCAGCAGCTCTTACAGGGCTGGGGAGACCCAGTACTTC
17 - TRBJ2-1 TRBV14 TRBD2 CASSQGTSGSRSNEQFF TGTGCCAGCAGCCAAGGGACTAGCGGGAGTCGAAGCAATGAGCAGTTCTTC
15 - TRBJ2-7 TRBV18 TRBD1 CASSPLGQGIHEQYF TGTGCCAGCTCACCACTGGGACAGGGGATCCACGAGCAGTACTTC
15 - TRBJ2-7 TRBV6-5 TRBD2 CASSYSTSGVPLKNF TGTGCCAGCAGTTACTCGACTAGCGGAGTCCCACTAAAAAACTTC
17 once TRBJ2-2 TRBV10-3 - CAISESNRLVNTGELFF TGTGCCATCAGTGAGTCGAATCGGCTTGTGAACACCGGGGAGCTGTTTTTT
15 few TRBJ2-5 TRBV7-3 - CASSFNSGGQETQYF TGTGCCAGCAGCTTTAACTCGGGTGGCCAAGAGACCCAGTACTTC
14 few TRBJ2-1 TRBV4-1 - CASSQVGERNEQFF TGCGCCAGCAGCCAAGTCGGGGAGAGGAATGAGCAGTTCTTC
13 few TRBJ1-2 TRBV27 TRBD1 CASWTGHGYGYTF TGTGCCAGTTGGACAGGGCATGGATATGGCTACACCTTC
16 - TRBJ2-6 TRBV11-2 - CASSLTGVSRANVLTF TGTGCCAGCAGCTTAACGGGGGTCTCCCGGGCCAACGTCCTGACTTTC
12 - TRBJ2-1 TRBV29-1 - CSVDGPYNEQFF TGCAGCGTTGATGGTCCCTACAATGAGCAGTTCTTC